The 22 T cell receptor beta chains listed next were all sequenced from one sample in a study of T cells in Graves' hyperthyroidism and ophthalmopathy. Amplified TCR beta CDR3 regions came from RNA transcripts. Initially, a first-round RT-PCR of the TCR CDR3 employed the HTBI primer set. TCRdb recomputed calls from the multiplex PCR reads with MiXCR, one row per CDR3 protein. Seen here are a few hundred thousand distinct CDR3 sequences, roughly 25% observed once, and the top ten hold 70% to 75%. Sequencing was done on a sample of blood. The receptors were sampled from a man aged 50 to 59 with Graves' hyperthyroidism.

DNA of the CDR3: TGTGCCAGCAGTGAAGCCCTAGTTGAAGCTTTCTTT. Amino acid sequence: CASSEALVEAFF. This chain connects TRBV6-1 to TRBJ1-1; no definite D call. The V gene's germline CDR1 is MNHNS and CDR2 SASEGT. This CDR3 is built from 12 residues. The V gene lost 0 bases and the J gene lost 7 bases, with 6 bases spanning the gap.

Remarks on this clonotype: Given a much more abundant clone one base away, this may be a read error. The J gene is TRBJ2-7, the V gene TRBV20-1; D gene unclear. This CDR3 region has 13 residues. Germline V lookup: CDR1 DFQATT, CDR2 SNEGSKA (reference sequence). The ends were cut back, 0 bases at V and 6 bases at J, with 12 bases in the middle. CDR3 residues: CSARDLSNCEQYF. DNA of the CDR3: TGCAGTGCTAGAGATTTGTCGAACTGCGAGCAGTACTTC.

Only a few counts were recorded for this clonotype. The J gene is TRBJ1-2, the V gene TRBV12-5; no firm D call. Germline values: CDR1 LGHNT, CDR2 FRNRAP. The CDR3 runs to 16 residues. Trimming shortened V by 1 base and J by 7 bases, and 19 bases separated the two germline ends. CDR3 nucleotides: TGTGCTAGTGGTTTGGCTGGAGGCTCGGAATATGGTGGCTACACCTTC. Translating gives CASGLAGGSEYGGYTF.

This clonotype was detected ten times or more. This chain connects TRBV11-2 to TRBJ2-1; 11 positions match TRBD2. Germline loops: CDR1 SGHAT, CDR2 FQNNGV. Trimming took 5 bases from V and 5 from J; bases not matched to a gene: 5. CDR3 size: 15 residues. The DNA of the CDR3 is TGTGCCAGCAGCCAACGACTAGCGGGGCACAATGAGCAGTTCTTC. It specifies CASSQRLAGHNEQFF.

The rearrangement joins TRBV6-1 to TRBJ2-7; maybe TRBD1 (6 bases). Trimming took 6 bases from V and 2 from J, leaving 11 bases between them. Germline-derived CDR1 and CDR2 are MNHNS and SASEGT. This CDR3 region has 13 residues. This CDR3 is CASRRQETYEQYF. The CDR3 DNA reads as TGTGCCAGCAGAAGACAGGAAACCTACGAGCAGTACTTC.

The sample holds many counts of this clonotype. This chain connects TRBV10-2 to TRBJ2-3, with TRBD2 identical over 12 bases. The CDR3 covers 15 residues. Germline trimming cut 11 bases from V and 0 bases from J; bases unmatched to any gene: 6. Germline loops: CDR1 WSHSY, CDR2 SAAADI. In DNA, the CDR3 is TGCGCCGCAGAGGGGACTAGCGGGAGCACAGATACGCAGTATTTT. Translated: CAAEGTSGSTDTQYF.

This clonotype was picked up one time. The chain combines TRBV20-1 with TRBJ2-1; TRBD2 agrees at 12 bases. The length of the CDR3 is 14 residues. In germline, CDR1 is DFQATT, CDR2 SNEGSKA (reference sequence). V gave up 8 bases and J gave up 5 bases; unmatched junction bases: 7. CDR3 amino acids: CSTLGLAGNNEQFF. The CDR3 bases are TGCAGTACCCTGGGACTAGCGGGCAACAATGAGCAGTTCTTC.

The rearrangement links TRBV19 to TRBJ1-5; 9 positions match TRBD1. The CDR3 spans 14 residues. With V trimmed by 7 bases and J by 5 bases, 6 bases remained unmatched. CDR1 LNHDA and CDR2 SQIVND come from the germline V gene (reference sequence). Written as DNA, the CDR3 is TGTGCCAGTACGGGACAGGGACCCCATCAGCCCCAGCATTTT. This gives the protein CASTGQGPHQPQHF.

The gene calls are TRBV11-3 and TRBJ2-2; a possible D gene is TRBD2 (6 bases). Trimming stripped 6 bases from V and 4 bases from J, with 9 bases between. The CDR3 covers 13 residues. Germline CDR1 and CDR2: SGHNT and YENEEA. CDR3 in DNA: TGTGCCAGCAGTTGGGACTTCACCGGGGAGCTGTTTTTT. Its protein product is CASSWDFTGELFF.

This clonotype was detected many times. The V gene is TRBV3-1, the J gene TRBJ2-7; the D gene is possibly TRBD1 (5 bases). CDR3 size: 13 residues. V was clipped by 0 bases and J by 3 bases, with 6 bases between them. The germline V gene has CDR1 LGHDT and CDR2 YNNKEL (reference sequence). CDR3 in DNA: TGTGCCAGCAGCCAAGACACAGGCTACGAGCAGTACTTC. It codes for CASSQDTGYEQYF.

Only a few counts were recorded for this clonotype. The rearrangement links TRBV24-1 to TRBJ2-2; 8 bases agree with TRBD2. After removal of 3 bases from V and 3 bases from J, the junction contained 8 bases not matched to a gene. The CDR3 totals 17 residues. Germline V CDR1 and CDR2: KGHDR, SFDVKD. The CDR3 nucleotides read TGTGCCACCAGTGATGACCTAAGCGGGAGATACACCGGGGAGCTGTTTTTT. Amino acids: CATSDDLSGRYTGELFF.

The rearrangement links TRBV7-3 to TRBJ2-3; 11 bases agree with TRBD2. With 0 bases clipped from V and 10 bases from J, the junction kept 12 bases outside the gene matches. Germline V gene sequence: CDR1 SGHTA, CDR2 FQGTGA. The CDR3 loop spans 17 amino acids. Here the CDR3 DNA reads TGTGCCAGCAGCTTAACGTTTACTAGCGGGAGTCTCGCCGCGCAGTATTTT. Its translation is CASSLTFTSGSLAAQYF.

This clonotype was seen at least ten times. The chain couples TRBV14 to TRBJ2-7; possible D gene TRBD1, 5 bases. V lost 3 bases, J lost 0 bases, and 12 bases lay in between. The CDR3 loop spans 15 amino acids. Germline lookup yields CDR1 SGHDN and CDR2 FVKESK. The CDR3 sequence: CASSQGSGRSYEQYF. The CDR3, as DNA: TGTGCCAGCAGCCAGGGGTCAGGGCGCTCCTACGAGCAGTACTTC.

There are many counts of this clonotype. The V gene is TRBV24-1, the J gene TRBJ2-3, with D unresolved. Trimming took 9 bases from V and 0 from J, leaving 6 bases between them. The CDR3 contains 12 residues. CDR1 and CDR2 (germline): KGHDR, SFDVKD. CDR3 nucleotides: TGTGCCACCGGAAGGAGCACAGATACGCAGTATTTT. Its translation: CATGRSTDTQYF.

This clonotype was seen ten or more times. The CDR3 nucleotides read TGTGCCAGCAGTTTGGTCAGGGGGAAGGGTGAGCAGTTCTTC. Its translation is CASSLVRGKGEQFF. The V call is TRBV27, the J call TRBJ2-1; 7 bases map to TRBD1. The CDR3 is 14 residues long. The germline V gene has CDR1 MNHEY and CDR2 SMNVEV (reference sequence). J gave up 9 bases and V 3 bases, and 8 bases lay outside the gene matches.

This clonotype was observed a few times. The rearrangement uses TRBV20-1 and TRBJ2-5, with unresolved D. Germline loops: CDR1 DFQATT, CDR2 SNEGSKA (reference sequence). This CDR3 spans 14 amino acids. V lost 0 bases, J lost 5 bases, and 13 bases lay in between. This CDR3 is CSARDRGPEETQYF. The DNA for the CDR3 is TGCAGTGCTAGAGACCGCGGCCCTGAGGAGACCCAGTACTTC.

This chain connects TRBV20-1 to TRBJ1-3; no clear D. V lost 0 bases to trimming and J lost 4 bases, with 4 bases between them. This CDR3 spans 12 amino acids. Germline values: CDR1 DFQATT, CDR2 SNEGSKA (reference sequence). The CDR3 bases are TGCAGTGCTAGAGATATGGGAAACACCATATATTTT. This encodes CSARDMGNTIYF.

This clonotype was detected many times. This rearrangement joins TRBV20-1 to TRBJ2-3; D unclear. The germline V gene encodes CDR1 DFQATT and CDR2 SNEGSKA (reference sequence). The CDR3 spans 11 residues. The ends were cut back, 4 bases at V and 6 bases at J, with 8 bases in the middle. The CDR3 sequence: CSATIGDTQYF. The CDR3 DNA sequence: TGCAGTGCTACAATAGGTGATACGCAGTATTTT.

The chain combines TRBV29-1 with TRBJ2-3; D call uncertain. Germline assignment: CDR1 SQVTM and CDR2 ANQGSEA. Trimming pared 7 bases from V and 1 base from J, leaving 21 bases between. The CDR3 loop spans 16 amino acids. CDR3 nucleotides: TGCAGCGCCGTCCCCCGGGCTAGTGAAGGCACAGATACGCAGTATTTT. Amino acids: CSAVPRASEGTDTQYF.

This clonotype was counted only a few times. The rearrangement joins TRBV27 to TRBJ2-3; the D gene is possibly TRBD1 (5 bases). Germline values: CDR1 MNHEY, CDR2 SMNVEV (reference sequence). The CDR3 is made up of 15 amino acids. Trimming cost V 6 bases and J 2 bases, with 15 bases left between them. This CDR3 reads CASREGGRVTDTQYF. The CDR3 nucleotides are TGTGCCAGCAGAGAAGGTGGCAGGGTCACAGATACGCAGTATTTT.

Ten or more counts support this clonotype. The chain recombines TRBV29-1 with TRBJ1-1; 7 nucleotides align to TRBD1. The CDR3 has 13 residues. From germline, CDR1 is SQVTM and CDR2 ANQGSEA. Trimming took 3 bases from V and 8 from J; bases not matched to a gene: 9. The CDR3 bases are TGCAGCGTTGAGAGGGGGCGAAGTACCGAAGCTTTCTTT. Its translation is CSVERGRSTEAFF.

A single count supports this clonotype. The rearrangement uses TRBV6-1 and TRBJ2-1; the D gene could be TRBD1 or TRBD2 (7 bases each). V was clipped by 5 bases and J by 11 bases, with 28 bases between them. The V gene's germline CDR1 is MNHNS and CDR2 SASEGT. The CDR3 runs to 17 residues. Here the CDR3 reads CASSPPLGGGRDSKQFF. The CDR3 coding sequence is TGTGCCAGCAGTCCTCCCCTAGGGGGGGGGCGGGACAGTAAGCAGTTCTTC.